This TCR beta chain was captured in a study of blood T cell repertoires in COVID-19. Sequenced by immunoSEQ multiplex PCR; TCRdb stores in-frame clones only, minus some. The sample includes some 110,000 clones, approximately 86% seen only once; the top ten take 4% to 5%. The V gene's germline CDR1 is SGHRS and CDR2 YFSETQ. The CDR3 extends over 14 amino acids. The J segment lost 0 bases and the V segment lost 4 bases, leaving 3 bases of the junction unmatched. V usage is TRBV5-1 and J usage is TRBJ2-7; 8 bases map to TRBD1. The specimen was peripheral blood. The receptor was derived from a man in his forties with acute or convalescent COVID-19. The CDR3 DNA follows: TGCGCCAGCAGCCTGGACAGGGACTCCTACGAGCAGTACTTC. Translation gives CASSLDRDSYEQYF.